Below, 6 T cell receptor beta chains from the same sample are listed, as sequenced in a study of shared clonotypes between healthy human individuals. The repertoire was sequenced with immunoSEQ multiplex PCR; TCRdb's copy has only in-frame clones and lacks some. The table lists over 850,000 clones, approximately 80% of them singletons. What was sequenced was memory CD4+ T cells from PBMCs. The sample's subset: CD45RA-negative fraction. These TCRs come from a man aged 18 to 29 in good health. Some clones in this sample may be carry-over from other donors' samples.

The J gene is TRBJ1-5, the V gene TRBV9, with 7 bases aligning to TRBD1. V was clipped by 3 bases and J by 0 bases; unmatched bases: 15. CDR1 is SGDLS and CDR2 is YYNGEE in the germline V gene. The CDR3 runs to 19 residues. The CDR3 sequence is CASSARSGGWDSSNQPQHF. Here the CDR3 DNA reads TGTGCCAGCAGCGCACGGAGTGGGGGTTGGGACAGTAGCAATCAGCCCCAGCATTTT. The full variable domain, rest sourced from reference TRBV9 and TRBJ1-5, is DSGVTQTPKHLITATGQRVTLRCSPRSGDLSVYWYQQSLDQGLQFLIQYYNGEERAKGNILERFSAQQFPDLHSELNLSSLELGDSALYFCASSARSGGWDSSNQPQHFGDGTRLSIL.

This clone was seen only a few times. The chain uses TRBV4-3 and TRBJ2-7; 8 bases map to TRBD2. CDR3 size: 13 residues. Germline CDR1 reads LGHNA; CDR2 reads YSLEER. V lost 8 bases, J lost 1 base, and 4 bases stayed unmatched. The CDR3, as DNA: TGCGCCAGCGGCCGGGGGGGGTCCTACGAGCAGTACTTC. It is translated as CASGRGGSYEQYF.

The V and J genes are TRBV5-4 and TRBJ2-7; 12 bases are shared with TRBD2. The V gene's germline CDR1 is SGHNT and CDR2 YYREEE (reference sequence). This CDR3 contains 14 residues. V was clipped by 1 base and J by 6 bases; unmatched bases: 2. This chain's CDR3 is CASSLKLAGGEQYF. CDR3 DNA sequence: TGTGCCAGCAGCTTGAAACTAGCGGGAGGCGAGCAGTACTTC.

A remark on this clone: The likely explanation is a read error, given a far larger clone one base away. Other nucleotide sequences in the sample specify the same CDR3. The gene calls are TRBV28 and TRBJ1-2; D is possibly TRBD1 (5 bases). Germline V gene sequence: CDR1 MDHEN, CDR2 SYDVKM. The CDR3 loop spans 13 amino acids. Trimming left V 5 bases short and J 4 bases short, with 11 bases between. CDR3 nucleotides: TGTGCCAGCAGTCCCCCAGGGATCTATGGCTACACCTTC. Translated: CASSPPGIYGYTF.

In regard to this clone: A single base separates this from a much larger clone, so it may be a read error. This sequence joins TRBV5-1 and TRBJ2-7; 9 bases align to TRBD2. Germline values: CDR1 SGHRS, CDR2 YFSETQ. CDR3 length: 15 amino acids. The CDR3 nucleotides are TGCGCCAGCAGTTTATTGACTAGCGGTCCCTACGAGCAGTGCTTC. It yields the protein CASSLLTSGPYEQCF.

Turning to this clone: Other DNA sequences in the same sample also yield this CDR3. The CDR3 DNA is TGCGCCAGCAGCTTAGACAGAGCCCATGGCTACACCTTC. Translating gives CASSLDRAHGYTF. This chain links TRBV5-1 with TRBJ1-2, with D maybe TRBD1 (5 bases). Germline V lookup: CDR1 SGHRS, CDR2 YFSETQ. V gave up 2 bases and J gave up 6 bases, with 11 bases separating them. This CDR3 contains 13 residues.